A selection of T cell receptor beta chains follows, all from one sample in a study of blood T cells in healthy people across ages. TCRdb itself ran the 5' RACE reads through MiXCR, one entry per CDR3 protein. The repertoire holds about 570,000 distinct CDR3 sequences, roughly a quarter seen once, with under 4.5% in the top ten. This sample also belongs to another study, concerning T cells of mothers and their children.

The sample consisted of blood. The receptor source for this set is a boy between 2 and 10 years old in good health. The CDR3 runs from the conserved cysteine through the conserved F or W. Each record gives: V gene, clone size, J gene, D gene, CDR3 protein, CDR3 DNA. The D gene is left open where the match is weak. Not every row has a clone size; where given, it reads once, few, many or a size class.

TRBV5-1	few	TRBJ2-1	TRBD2	CASSRRPGTSGGDNEQFF	TGCGCCAGCAGCCGGAGGCCCGGGACTAGCGGGGGGGACAATGAGCAGTTCTTC
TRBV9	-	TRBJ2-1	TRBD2	CASSPWGGDYNEQFF	TGTGCCAGCAGCCCTTGGGGGGGGGACTACAATGAGCAGTTCTTC
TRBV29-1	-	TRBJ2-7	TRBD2	CSVVGLAGVHEQYF	TGCAGCGTTGTCGGACTAGCGGGAGTCCACGAGCAGTACTTC
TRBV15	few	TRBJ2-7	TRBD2	CATSRGGGDLYEQYF	TGTGCCACCAGCAGAGGGGGAGGGGACCTCTACGAGCAGTACTTC
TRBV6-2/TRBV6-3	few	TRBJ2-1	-	CAGSYWANNEQFF	TGTGCCGGCAGTTATTGGGCCAACAATGAGCAGTTCTTC
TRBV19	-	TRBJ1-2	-	CASTRRPAQGYGYTF	TGTGCCAGTACACGGCGCCCGGCGCAGGGCTATGGCTACACCTTC
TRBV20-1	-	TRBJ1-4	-	CSARGAGLDEKLFF	TGCAGTGCTAGGGGGGCAGGGTTAGATGAAAAACTGTTTTTT
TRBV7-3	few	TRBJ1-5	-	CASSSDGFNQPQHF	TGTGCCAGCAGTTCGGACGGGTTCAATCAGCCCCAGCATTTT
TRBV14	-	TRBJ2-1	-	CASSQDLTNEQFF	TGTGCCAGCAGCCAAGATCTTACTAATGAGCAGTTCTTC
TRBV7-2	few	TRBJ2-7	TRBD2	CASSLSSGVYSYEQYF	TGTGCCAGCAGCCTCTCTAGCGGGGTTTACTCCTACGAGCAGTACTTC
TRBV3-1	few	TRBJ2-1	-	CASSQDGRIHNEQFF	TGTGCCAGCAGCCAAGACGGGCGAATCCACAATGAGCAGTTCTTC
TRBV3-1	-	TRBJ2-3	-	CASDLPSGPYTDTQYF	TGTGCCAGCGATCTTCCCTCGGGACCTTACACAGATACGCAGTATTTT
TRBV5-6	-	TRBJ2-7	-	CASSFPRLVSEQYF	TGTGCCAGCAGCTTCCCCCGACTAGTCTCCGAGCAGTACTTC
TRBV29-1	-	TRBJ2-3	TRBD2	CSVGATGGPTDTQYF	TGCAGCGTTGGGGCGACGGGAGGGCCCACAGATACGCAGTATTTT
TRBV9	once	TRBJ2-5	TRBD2	CASSVWGGQETQYF	TGTGCCAGCAGCGTCTGGGGGGGTCAAGAGACCCAGTACTTC
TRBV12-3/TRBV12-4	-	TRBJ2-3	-	CASSLERSGTDTQYF	TGTGCCAGCAGTTTAGAAAGATCCGGCACAGATACGCAGTATTTT
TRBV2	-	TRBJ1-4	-	CASSDEETEVDEKLFF	TGTGCCAGCAGTGATGAGGAGACGGAGGTGGATGAAAAACTGTTTTTT
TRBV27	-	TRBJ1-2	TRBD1	CASSTRQGPNGYTF	TGTGCCAGCAGTACCCGACAGGGGCCTAATGGCTACACCTTC
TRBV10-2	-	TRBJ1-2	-	CANRDPNYGYTF	TGCGCCAACCGGGATCCTAACTATGGCTACACCTTC
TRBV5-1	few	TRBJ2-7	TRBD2	CASSDWTGGPYEQYF	TGCGCCAGCAGCGATTGGACGGGGGGTCCCTACGAGCAGTACTTC
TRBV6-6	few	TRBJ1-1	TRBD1	CASSGPGTGINTEAFF	TGTGCCAGCAGTGGTCCCGGGACAGGAATAAACACTGAAGCTTTCTTT
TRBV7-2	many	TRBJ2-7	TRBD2	CASSFDRGGYEQYF	TGTGCCAGCAGCTTTGATCGGGGGGGCTACGAGCAGTACTTC
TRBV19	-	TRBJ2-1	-	CASSSGTQAYNEQFF	TGTGCCAGTAGTTCAGGGACTCAAGCCTACAATGAGCAGTTCTTC
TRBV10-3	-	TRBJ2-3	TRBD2	CAIKGTSGGTDTQYF	TGTGCCATCAAGGGGACTAGCGGGGGCACAGATACGCAGTATTTT
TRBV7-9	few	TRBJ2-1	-	CASSWSSAYNEQFF	TGTGCCAGCAGCTGGTCCAGCGCCTACAATGAGCAGTTCTTC
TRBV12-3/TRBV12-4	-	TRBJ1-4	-	CASSSSGEDEKLFF	TGTGCCAGCAGTTCGTCGGGGGAAGACGAAAAACTGTTTTTT
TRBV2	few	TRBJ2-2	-	CASSEEGQTGELFF	TGTGCCAGCAGTGAGGAGGGTCAAACCGGGGAGCTGTTTTTT
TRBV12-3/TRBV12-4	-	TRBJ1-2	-	CASSFLTNYGYTF	TGTGCCAGCAGTTTTTTGACAAACTACGGCTACACCTTC
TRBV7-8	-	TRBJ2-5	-	CASSYGGEETQYF	TGTGCCAGCAGCTATGGGGGTGAAGAGACCCAGTACTTC
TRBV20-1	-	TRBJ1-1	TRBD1	CSAWIMGQGNTEAFF	TGCAGTGCTTGGATTATGGGACAGGGGAACACTGAAGCTTTCTTT
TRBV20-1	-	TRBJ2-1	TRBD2	CSANSGGRDNEQFF	TGCAGTGCTAATAGCGGGGGGAGAGACAATGAGCAGTTCTTC
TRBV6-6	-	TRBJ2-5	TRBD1	CASSYIGTGDVSQYF	TGTGCCAGCAGTTACATCGGGACAGGGGATGTATCGCAGTACTTC
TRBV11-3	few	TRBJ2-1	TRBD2	CASSQLAGVEQFF	TGTGCCAGCAGCCAACTAGCGGGGGTTGAGCAGTTCTTC
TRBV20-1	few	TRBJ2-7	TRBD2	CSATRPTSGRVPSYEQYF	TGCAGTGCTACTCGCCCGACTAGCGGGAGAGTCCCATCCTACGAGCAGTACTTC
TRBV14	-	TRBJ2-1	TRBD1	CASSQARGLQGSAYNEQFF	TGTGCCAGCAGCCAAGCTAGGGGGCTGCAAGGGTCGGCTTACAATGAGCAGTTCTTC
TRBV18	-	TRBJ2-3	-	CASSRTPDPDDTQYF	TGTGCCAGCTCACGGACCCCGGACCCTGACGATACGCAGTATTTT
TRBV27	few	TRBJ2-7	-	CASSAGPYEQYF	TGTGCCAGCAGTGCCGGCCCCTACGAGCAGTACTTC
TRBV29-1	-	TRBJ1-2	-	CSVEGVDSSYTF	TGCAGCGTTGAAGGAGTCGACAGCTCCTACACCTTC
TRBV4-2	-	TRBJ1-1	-	CASSQPPGSTEAFF	TGTGCCAGCAGCCAACCGCCAGGGAGCACTGAAGCTTTCTTT
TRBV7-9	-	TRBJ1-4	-	CASSEGTRFEKLFF	TGTGCCAGCAGCGAAGGGACAAGGTTCGAAAAACTGTTTTTT
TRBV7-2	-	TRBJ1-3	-	CASSLSPRNTIYF	TGTGCCAGCAGCCTTAGTCCACGAAACACCATATATTTT
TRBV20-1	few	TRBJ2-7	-	CSARAGASYEQYF	TGCAGTGCTAGAGCGGGGGCTTCCTACGAGCAGTACTTC
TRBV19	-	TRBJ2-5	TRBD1	CASSGTGEVETQYF	TGTGCCAGTTCCGGGACAGGGGAAGTCGAGACCCAGTACTTC
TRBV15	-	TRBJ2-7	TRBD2	CATSREPGGGHEQYF	TGTGCCACCAGCAGAGAGCCGGGAGGTGGGCACGAGCAGTACTTC
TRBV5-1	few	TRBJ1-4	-	CVSSLEQGGEKLFF	TGCGTCAGCAGCTTGGAACAGGGAGGTGAAAAACTGTTTTTT
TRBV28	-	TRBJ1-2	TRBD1	CASSSRTGVIGYTF	TGTGCCAGCAGTTCCCGGACAGGGGTTATTGGCTACACCTTC
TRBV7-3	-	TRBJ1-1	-	CASSQDSVTEAFF	TGTGCCAGCAGCCAGGACAGCGTAACTGAAGCTTTCTTT
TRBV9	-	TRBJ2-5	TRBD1	CASSLDRAPQETQYF	TGTGCCAGCAGCCTCGACAGGGCCCCTCAAGAGACCCAGTACTTC
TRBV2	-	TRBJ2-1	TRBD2	CASSAVAGGPYNEQFF	TGTGCCAGCAGTGCCGTCGCGGGAGGGCCCTACAATGAGCAGTTCTTC